These 23 T cell receptor beta chains were sequenced from one sample in a study of blood T cell repertoires in COVID-19 (dated by TCRdb to 2018 to 2021). To prepare the library, the immunoSEQ multiplex PCR assay was applied. TCRdb took over this immuneACCESS table, retaining in-frame rearrangements with V and J assigned. Such tables are incomplete; in checked studies, under half of the missing clones stem from an unresolved V gene, and the remainder is unexplained. This sample lists approximately 380,000 clones; 88% were detected once. The top ten constitute about 1.1% of the sample. The sample was PBMCs or T cells enriched from blood (not recorded which). The receptors were sampled from a woman in her late teens or twenties who had recovered from COVID-19.

The rearrangement joins TRBV5-1 to TRBJ1-2; a possible D gene is TRBD1 (5 bases). The length of the CDR3 is 14 residues. V lost 6 bases and J 4 bases, leaving 16 bases between the germline ends. Germline assignment: CDR1 SGHRS and CDR2 YFSETQ. The CDR3 spells CASNVDRVSYGYTF. In DNA, the CDR3 is TGCGCCAGCAACGTAGACAGAGTAAGCTATGGCTACACCTTC.

The genes are TRBV7-8 and TRBJ2-3; D not resolved. The V end lost 5 bases, the J end lost 0 bases, and 15 bases lay between the germline ends. The CDR3 loop spans 16 amino acids. Germline lookup yields CDR1 SGHVS and CDR2 FQNEAQ. The CDR3 DNA is TGTGCCAGCAGCCCCCCAGTGGGCTATAGCACAGATACGCAGTATTTT. Translating gives CASSPPVGYSTDTQYF.

The CDR3 spells CASSEAFHRGNTGELFF. The CDR3 coding sequence is TGTGCCAGCAGTGAAGCCTTTCACAGGGGGAACACCGGGGAGCTGTTTTTT. The chain joins TRBV6-1 to TRBJ2-2, with 7 bases identical to TRBD1. In germline, CDR1 is MNHNS, CDR2 SASEGT. Unmatched junction bases numbered 5, after V lost 0 bases and J lost 1 base. The CDR3 has 17 amino acids.

The chain carries TRBV4-1 and TRBJ1-4, with D hard to call. Germline CDR1 reads MGHRA; CDR2 reads YSYEKL. There are 14 residues in the CDR3. V lost 4 bases and J 6 bases, leaving 12 bases between the germline ends. CDR3 nucleotide sequence: TGCGCCAGCAGCCCCCATGAGAGGGATGAAAAACTGTTTTTT. Translating gives CASSPHERDEKLFF.

This clone was seen only once. V usage is TRBV7-9 and J usage is TRBJ2-1, with TRBD2 matching 7 bases. Germline CDR1 is SEHNR and CDR2 is FQNEAQ (reference sequence). With V trimmed by 7 bases and J by 8 bases, 8 bases remained unmatched. The CDR3 is 13 residues long. For the CDR3, the DNA is TGTGCCAGCAACACGGGACTATCGGATGAGCAGTTCTTC. Encoded protein: CASNTGLSDEQFF.

V is TRBV12-3 or TRBV12-4 and J is TRBJ1-2; D remains ambiguous. The germline V and J ends were trimmed by 6 bases and 8 bases, with 13 bases remaining between them. The CDR3 covers 12 residues. CDR3 amino acids: CASRTGGSGYTF. Written as DNA, the CDR3 is TGTGCCAGCAGGACCGGAGGGAGCGGCTACACCTTC.

The chain has TRBV7-2 and TRBJ2-1; 8 bases align to TRBD2. CDR3 length equals 14 residues. The germline V gene has CDR1 SGHTA and CDR2 FQGNSA. Germline trimming cut 5 bases from V and 7 bases from J; bases unmatched to any gene: 7. The CDR3 sequence is CASSGGASGNEQFF. The CDR3 DNA reads as TGTGCCAGCAGCGGGGGGGCTAGCGGGAATGAGCAGTTCTTC.

This rearrangement joins TRBV9 to TRBJ1-6, with 8 bases identical to TRBD1. The CDR3 covers 15 residues. Germline trimming cut 4 bases from V and 9 bases from J; bases unmatched to any gene: 9. Germline V CDR1 and CDR2: SGDLS, YYNGEE. The CDR3 region is CASSQGQGQGSPLHF. For the CDR3, the DNA is TGTGCCAGCAGCCAAGGACAGGGTCAAGGTTCACCCCTCCACTTT. The full variable domain, rest sourced from reference TRBV9 and TRBJ1-6, is DSGVTQTPKHLITATGQRVTLRCSPRSGDLSVYWYQQSLDQGLQFLIQYYNGEERAKGNILERFSAQQFPDLHSELNLSSLELGDSALYFCASSQGQGQGSPLHFGNGTRLTVT.

This clone was detected only a few times. The chain recombines TRBV12-3 or TRBV12-4 with TRBJ1-3; the D is unclear. The V end was cut by 6 bases, the J end by 4 bases, with 10 bases between. The length of the CDR3 is 13 residues. In DNA, the CDR3 is TGTGCCAGCAGCGGTCGTCCCGGAAACACCATATATTTT. This gives the protein CASSGRPGNTIYF.

V usage is TRBV6-5 and J usage is TRBJ1-5; D is perhaps TRBD1 (5 bases). Looked up from germline, CDR1 is MNHEY and CDR2 is SVGAGI. V gave up 8 bases and J gave up 0 bases, with 14 bases separating them. The CDR3 has 15 amino acids. Here the CDR3 DNA reads TGTGCCAGCGGCGGGACGGCCTATAGCAATCAGCCCCAGCATTTT. Translation: CASGGTAYSNQPQHF.

This clone was found a few times. V gene TRBV4-1 combines with J gene TRBJ2-7; 9 bases are shared with TRBD1. Germline V CDR1 and CDR2: MGHRA, YSYEKL. Trimming cost V 4 bases and J 4 bases; bases outside gene matches: 5. The CDR3 is 14 residues long. The CDR3 here is CASSLGQGSYEQYF. The CDR3 DNA follows: TGCGCCAGCAGCCTGGGACAGGGTTCGTACGAGCAGTACTTC.

This rearrangement joins TRBV6-5 to TRBJ1-4; D call uncertain. The germline CDR1 and CDR2 sequences are MNHEY and SVGAGI. V was cut by 4 bases and J by 5 bases, with 11 bases left in between. CDR3 length: 14 residues. The CDR3 loop is CASSSRTGNEKLFF. In nucleotides, the CDR3 is TGTGCCAGCAGTTCGAGGACGGGGAATGAAAAACTGTTTTTT.

The chain carries TRBV5-6 and TRBJ1-2, with D possibly matching TRBD1 (6 bases). Germline V gene sequence: CDR1 SGHDT, CDR2 YYEEEE. This CDR3 has 14 amino acids. With 4 bases removed from V and 4 bases from J, the gap between germline ends came to 14 bases. The DNA for the CDR3 is TGTGCCAGCAGCCGGGACATAGGGCCCTATGGCTACACCTTC. As protein: CASSRDIGPYGYTF. Full variable domain (outside the CDR3, taken from reference TRBV5-6 and TRBJ1-2): DAGVTQSPTHLIKTRGQQVTLRCSPKSGHDTVSWYQQALGQGPQFIFQYYEEEERQRGNFPDRFSGHQFPNYSSELNVNALLLGDSALYLCASSRDIGPYGYTFGSGTRLTVV.

The chain is built from TRBV3-1 (or the pseudogene TRBV3-2) and TRBJ2-4; weak D call: TRBD1 (6 bases). Germline V CDR1 and CDR2: LGHDT, YNNKEL (reference sequence). The CDR3 consists of 14 residues. The ends were cut back, 0 bases at V and 8 bases at J, with 11 bases in the middle. CDR3: CASSQEQGTDIQYF. Written as DNA, the CDR3 is TGTGCCAGCAGCCAAGAACAGGGTACGGACATTCAGTACTTC.

The chain is built from TRBV5-8 and TRBJ1-5; TRBD1 matches 7 bases. In germline, CDR1 is SGHTS, CDR2 YDEGEE. The CDR3 loop spans 14 amino acids. Unmatched junction bases numbered 9, after V lost 5 bases and J lost 7 bases. CDR3 nucleotides: TGTGCCAGCAGACCCAGACAGGGCCCCCAGCCCCAGCATTTT. Amino acid sequence: CASRPRQGPQPQHF.

CDR3 sequence reads: CASSYGGLAGAHYEQYF. In DNA form, the CDR3 reads TGCGCCAGCTCCTATGGGGGACTAGCGGGGGCCCACTACGAGCAGTACTTC. The chain employs TRBV5-1 and TRBJ2-7; TRBD2 matches 14 bases. CDR1 is SGHRS and CDR2 is YFSETQ in the germline V gene. V trimming: 7 bases; J trimming: 3 bases; junction bases outside the gene matches: 12. There are 17 residues in the CDR3.

V gene TRBV30 combines with J gene TRBJ2-1; D is unclear. With 0 bases removed from V and 2 bases from J, the gap between germline ends came to 11 bases. The CDR3 loop spans 15 amino acids. CDR1 GTSNPN and CDR2 SVGIG come from the germline V gene (reference sequence). CDR3 coding DNA: TGTGCCTGGAGTGTACTTTCCCCTGCCTACAATGAGCAGTTCTTC. Protein product: CAWSVLSPAYNEQFF.

The chain employs TRBV5-1 and TRBJ2-3; the D gene is possibly TRBD2 (6 bases). This CDR3 has 16 residues. The germline V and J ends were trimmed by 0 bases and 0 bases, with 11 bases remaining between them. CDR1 is SGHRS and CDR2 is YFSETQ in the germline V gene. The CDR3 spells CASSLAVGTSTDTQYF. The DNA for the CDR3 is TGCGCCAGCAGCTTGGCCGTCGGGACTAGCACAGATACGCAGTATTTT.

The chain carries TRBV4-1 and TRBJ1-1; D may be TRBD1 (6 bases). The CDR3 has 17 amino acids. Deletions cut 1 base from V and 1 base from J, with 16 bases between. The V gene's germline CDR1 is MGHRA and CDR2 YSYEKL. In DNA form, the CDR3 reads TGCGCCAGCAGCCAAGTTCAATTGGCAGGGGCGAACACTGAAGCTTTCTTT. This gives the protein CASSQVQLAGANTEAFF.

The J gene is TRBJ2-1, the V gene TRBV10-3, with 7 nucleotides matching TRBD1. Looked up from germline, CDR1 is ENHRY and CDR2 is SYGVKD. The CDR3 length is 16 residues. Trimming removed 0 bases from V and 5 bases from J; junction bases left unmatched: 7. CDR3 sequence: CAISESLRQGHNEQFF. DNA for the CDR3: TGTGCCATCAGTGAGTCTTTACGACAGGGCCACAATGAGCAGTTCTTC.

This clone was found once. The J gene is TRBJ2-3, the V gene TRBV3-1 (or the pseudogene TRBV3-2); 9 nucleotides match TRBD1. The CDR3 runs to 15 residues. J gave up 7 bases and V 0 bases, and 5 bases lay outside the gene matches. Germline V lookup: CDR1 LGHDT, CDR2 YNNKEL (reference sequence). The CDR3 protein is CASSQDGTGSNTQYF. The CDR3 DNA follows: TGTGCCAGCAGCCAAGACGGGACAGGGTCAAATACGCAGTATTTT.

The rearrangement links TRBV16 to TRBJ2-1, with 8 bases aligning to TRBD1. CDR1 and CDR2 (germline): KGHSY, FQNENV. This CDR3 region has 15 residues. The V gene end was trimmed by 3 bases and the J gene end by 4 bases; junction bases not matched to a gene: 5. The CDR3 coding sequence is TGTGCCAGCAGCCATAAGGACAGGGCGTACAATGAGCAGTTCTTC. Protein product: CASSHKDRAYNEQFF.

J is TRBJ2-1 and V is TRBV12-5; 8 nucleotides line up with TRBD1. Losses at the gene ends were 0 bases for V and 4 bases for J; bases not matched to a gene: 2. This CDR3 has 15 residues. Per germline, CDR1 LGHNT and CDR2 FRNRAP. The DNA of the CDR3 is TGTGCTAGTGGTTTGGTTGGGACAGGATACAATGAGCAGTTCTTC. It encodes CASGLVGTGYNEQFF.